One and the same sample provided the 5 T cell receptor beta chains below, sequenced in a study of blood T cell repertoires in COVID-19. Profiling relied on immunoSEQ multiplex PCR, and the TCRdb table lists in-frame clones only, not all of them. The table shows approximately 200,000 clones, with around 91% occurring only once. The sample was PBMCs or T cells enriched from blood (not recorded which). These receptors originate from a woman aged 18-29 years in a cohort exposed to, infected with or recovered from COVID-19 (not recorded which).

This clone has only a few counts. The chain employs TRBV25-1 and TRBJ1-1, with unresolved D. The length of the CDR3 is 12 residues. Germline CDR1 and CDR2: MGHDK and SYGVNS. Between the trimmed V and J ends, which lost 4 bases and 9 bases, there was a span of 12 bases. CDR3: CASSASRTQAFF. CDR3 bases: TGTGCCAGCAGTGCCTCCAGAACCCAAGCTTTCTTT.

The chain uses TRBV28 and TRBJ2-7; no clear D gene. Germline V CDR1 and CDR2: MDHEN, SYDVKM. The CDR3 has 12 amino acids. The V and J ends lost 5 bases and 6 bases respectively, with 11 bases between them. The CDR3 DNA is TGTGCCAGCAGTCCCCGGCGGCTCGAGCAGTACTTC. Translation: CASSPRRLEQYF.

The genes are TRBV2 and TRBJ2-3, with TRBD2 matching 7 bases. V trimming: 6 bases; J trimming: 2 bases; junction bases outside the gene matches: 11. The CDR3 is made up of 16 amino acids. In germline, CDR1 is SNHLY, CDR2 FYNNEI. The CDR3 coding sequence is TGTGCCAGCAGCTGGTCTAGCGGAGTAACCACAGATACGCAGTATTTT. It is translated as CASSWSSGVTTDTQYF. The variable domain in full, completed from reference TRBV2 and TRBJ2-3, reads EPEVTQTPSHQVTQMGQEVILRCVPISNHLYFYWYRQILGQKVEFLVSFYNNEISEKSEIFDDQFSVERPDGSNFTLKIRSTKLEDSAMYFCASSWSSGVTTDTQYFGPGTRLTVL.

The chain joins TRBV30 to TRBJ2-1; 8 positions agree with TRBD1. The junction had 3 bases not matched to a gene; V was cut back by 0 bases and J by 8 bases. The CDR3 has 13 amino acids. Looked up from germline, CDR1 is GTSNPN and CDR2 is SVGIG (reference sequence). The CDR3 region has the DNA TGTGCCTGGAGTGTTGCAGGGGGCTATGAGCAGTTCTTC. It encodes CAWSVAGGYEQFF.

The rearrangement joins TRBV3-1 (or the pseudogene TRBV3-2) to TRBJ1-1; unclear D gene. Trimming shortened V by 6 bases and J by 0 bases, and 8 bases separated the two germline ends. Germline CDR1 LGHDT, CDR2 YNNKEL (reference sequence). The CDR3 consists of 13 residues. The CDR3 DNA follows: TGTGCCAGCAGAGGGAGGTTGAACACTGAAGCTTTCTTT. It is translated as CASRGRLNTEAFF.